The clone carrying this T cell receptor (beta chain) came up a few times. As yet, its antigen is unknown. Preparation of TCR beta libraries was done by quantitative 5'-RACE with molecular barcodes. MiXCR, run by TCRdb on the 5' RACE reads, gives a single entry per CDR3 protein. The table records around 150,000 distinct CDR3 sequences, about 42% of them present only once. This specimen belongs to a study of CD8 T cells in ankylosing spondylitis. Study observations and caveats: Earlier work had already found some motif variants in reactive arthritis synovial fluid and blood. For ankylosing spondylitis blood, a TCR beta motif of several highly homologous variants appeared characteristic.

Sequencing input: synovial fluid, either unsorted or a sorted T cell fraction (not recorded which). The clonotype comes from a male donor with ankylosing spondylitis.

The CDR3, as DNA: TGCGCCAGCAGCCAAAGTTCCACCGGGACTAGAGAATGGTGGGGCACAGATACGCAGTATTTT. This encodes CASSQSSTGTREWWGTDTQYF. The rearrangement joins TRBV4-1 to TRBJ2-3; 8 nucleotides line up with TRBD2. The CDR3 length is 21 residues. Germline CDR1 MGHRA, CDR2 YSYEKL. The ends lost 2 bases at V and 1 base at J; junction bases unmatched: 20.